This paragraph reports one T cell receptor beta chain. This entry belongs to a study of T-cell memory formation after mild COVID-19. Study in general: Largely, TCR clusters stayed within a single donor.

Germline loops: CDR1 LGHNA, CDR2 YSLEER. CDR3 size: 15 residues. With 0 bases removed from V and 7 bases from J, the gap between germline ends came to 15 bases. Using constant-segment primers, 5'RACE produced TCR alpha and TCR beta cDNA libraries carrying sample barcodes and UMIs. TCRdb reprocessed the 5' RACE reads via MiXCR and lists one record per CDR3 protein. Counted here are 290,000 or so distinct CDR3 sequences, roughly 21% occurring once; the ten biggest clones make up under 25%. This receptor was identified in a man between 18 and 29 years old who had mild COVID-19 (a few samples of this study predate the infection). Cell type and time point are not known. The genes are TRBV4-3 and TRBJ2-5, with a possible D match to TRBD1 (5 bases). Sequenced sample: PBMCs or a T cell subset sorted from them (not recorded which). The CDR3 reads CASSQERGRAATQYF. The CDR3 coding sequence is TGCGCCAGCAGCCAAGAAAGGGGCAGGGCAGCGACCCAGTACTTC.